This T cell receptor (beta chain) was obtained from a study of CD8+CD57+ T cells in acquired aplastic anemia. The V gene's germline CDR1 is MNHNS and CDR2 SASEGT. The CDR3 length is 11 residues. Trimming pared 8 bases from V and 4 bases from J, leaving 8 bases between. Flow cytometry had shown expanded CD8+CD57+ cells in the patients chosen for sequencing. Concerning this clonotype: Since a much larger clone is just one base distant, this may be a read error.

Researchers used genomic DNA as the template to profile TCR beta VDJ and CDR3. Using its own MiXCR run on the reads, TCRdb lists one record per CDR3 protein. This table holds under 200,000 distinct CDR3 sequences, around 50% found once. The TCR was taken from a human donor with aplastic anemia. The chain combines TRBV6-1 with TRBJ1-1, with D unresolved. The source material was sorted CD4+, CD8+, or CD8+CD57+ T cells (not recorded which) from PBMCs. The CDR3 nucleotides read TGTGCCAGCGTTGGAACCACTGAAGCTTTCTTT. Encoded protein: CASVGTTEAFF.